These 21 T cell receptor beta chains share one sample of origin, sequenced in a study of cytomegalovirus exposure and HLA in healthy donors. The PCR employed 60 Vbeta primers together with 13 Jbeta primers. This table comes from immunoSEQ multiplex PCR, and its TCRdb copy is limited to in-frame clones, with some not included. This sample has over 90,000 clones, with 81% found just once. The sample was PBMCs. The receptor source for this set is a man aged 40-50 years in good health and CMV-seropositive.

This chain connects TRBV9 to TRBJ2-3; maybe TRBD2 (5 bases). CDR1 is SGDLS and CDR2 is YYNGEE in the germline V gene. The length of the CDR3 is 15 residues. The V gene lost 0 bases and the J gene lost 0 bases, with 8 bases spanning the gap. CDR3 DNA: TGTGCCAGCAGCGTAGACGGGATCAGCACAGATACGCAGTATTTT. Protein sequence: CASSVDGISTDTQYF.

The chain couples TRBV10-3 to TRBJ2-2; D remains ambiguous. The CDR3 is made up of 14 amino acids. Trimming removed 6 bases from V and 1 base from J, with 9 bases in between. Germline V gene lookup returns CDR1 ENHRY and CDR2 SYGVKD. Written as DNA, the CDR3 is TGTGCCATCAGCCTTGAGAGGAACACCGGGGAGCTGTTTTTT. Translating it yields CAISLERNTGELFF.

The chain couples TRBV6-1 to TRBJ2-5; D might be TRBD2 (6 bases). V lost 7 bases, J lost 5 bases, and 14 bases lay in between. Germline-derived CDR1 and CDR2 are MNHNS and SASEGT. CDR3 size: 13 residues. In DNA form, the CDR3 reads TGTGCCAGCATGGGACTCCGCGGGGAGACCCAGTACTTC. It encodes CASMGLRGETQYF.

Comment on this clone: A junction end diverges from the germline sequence, so it may reflect a read error. The chain employs TRBV30 and TRBJ2-6; a possible D gene is TRBD1 (5 bases). CDR3 length: 15 residues. The germline CDR1 and CDR2 sequences are GTSNPN and SVGIG (reference sequence). The CDR3 region has the DNA TGTGCCTGGAGTGTATTGGGGTCTGGGGCCAACGGCCTGACTTTC. It is translated as CAWSVLGSGANGLTF.

The sample holds one count of this clone. The gene calls are TRBV5-1 and TRBJ1-1, with 7 bases identical to TRBD1. V gave up 2 bases and J gave up 8 bases; unmatched junction bases: 6. CDR1 SGHRS and CDR2 YFSETQ come from the germline V gene. CDR3 size: 13 residues. CDR3 in DNA: TGCGCCAGCAGCTTTGGGGGACAGTCGGAAGCTTTCTTT. It translates to CASSFGGQSEAFF.

The chain has TRBV2 and TRBJ1-5, with a weak D call TRBD1 (5 bases). The V and J ends lost 8 bases and 2 bases respectively, with 16 bases between them. CDR3 length: 15 residues. CDR1 SNHLY and CDR2 FYNNEI come from the germline V gene. The CDR3 region is CASRAGRGGNQPQHF. For the CDR3, the DNA is TGTGCCAGCCGGGCGGGGAGGGGCGGCAATCAGCCCCAGCATTTT.

This chain links TRBV30 with TRBJ1-2; no clear D gene. Germline loops: CDR1 GTSNPN, CDR2 SVGIG (reference sequence). Trimming cost V 2 bases and J 12 bases, with 13 bases left between them. The length of the CDR3 is 11 residues. The CDR3 here is CAWSSLGVNTF. The CDR3 DNA is TGTGCCTGGAGTAGCCTCGGGGTGAACACCTTC. The variable domain in full, with the rest retrieved from reference TRBV30 and TRBJ1-2, is SQTIHQWPATLVQPVGSPLSLECTVEGTSNPNLYWYRQAAGRGLQLLFYSVGIGQISSEVPQNLSASRPQDRQFILSSKKLLLSDSGFYLCAWSSLGVNTFGSGTRLTVV.

Worth noting for this clone: At one of its ends the junction is not consistent with the germline gene, which may arise from a read error. The chain carries TRBV7-9 and TRBJ2-1, with TRBD1 matching over 7 bases. Germline CDR1 and CDR2: SEHNR and FQNEAQ (reference sequence). This CDR3 has 17 amino acids. Written as DNA, the CDR3 is TGTTCCAGCAGCGCTGCGACACAGGGGCCTTCTTACAATGAGCAGTTCTTC. It codes for CSSSAATQGPSYNEQFF.

The chain employs TRBV5-1 and TRBJ2-5, with 7 nucleotides matching TRBD1. TRBJ2-7 explains the end of the DNA better; the J call may be wrong. The CDR3 length is 15 residues. Germline CDR1 is SGHRS and CDR2 is YFSETQ. CDR3 protein: CASSLTGDSSYEQYF. The CDR3 coding sequence is TGCGCCAGCAGCTTAACAGGGGACAGCTCCTACGAGCAGTACTTC.

V gene TRBV5-4 combines with J gene TRBJ1-6, with D possibly TRBD1 on 6 matching bases. Germline loops: CDR1 SGHNT, CDR2 YYREEE (reference sequence). Deletions cut 0 bases from V and 6 bases from J, with 7 bases between. CDR3 length: 14 residues. The CDR3 DNA follows: TGTGCCAGCAGCTTGGCCAGGGGTAATTCACCCCTCCACTTT. Translating it yields CASSLARGNSPLHF.

V and J are TRBV10-1 and TRBJ2-7; no reliable D call. V lost 0 bases and J 6 bases, leaving 6 bases between the germline ends. The germline V gene encodes CDR1 WNHNN and CDR2 SYGVQD (reference sequence). The CDR3 totals 12 residues. CDR3 residues: CASSESSLEQYF. The DNA of the CDR3 is TGCGCCAGCAGTGAGTCGTCCCTCGAGCAGTACTTC.

The J gene is TRBJ2-5, the V gene TRBV5-6, with TRBD2 as a possible D gene (6 bases). The CDR3 consists of 13 residues. CDR1 and CDR2 (germline): SGHDT, YYEEEE. V was clipped by 3 bases and J by 2 bases, with 8 bases between them. This CDR3 reads CASSSGTQETQYF. The CDR3, as DNA: TGTGCCAGCAGCTCCGGGACTCAAGAGACCCAGTACTTC.

The rearrangement uses TRBV19 and TRBJ2-3; 7 nucleotides align to TRBD2. This CDR3 comprises 14 residues. Germline V gene sequence: CDR1 LNHDA, CDR2 SQIVND (reference sequence). V shed 6 bases, J shed 1 base, and the junction held 4 bases outside the gene matches. The CDR3 DNA follows: TGTGCCAGTAGGGCGGGGGTCGGCACAGATACGCAGTATTTT. It specifies CASRAGVGTDTQYF.

The chain uses TRBV5-1 and TRBJ2-1; no clear D. The CDR3 is made up of 15 amino acids. Germline V gene lookup returns CDR1 SGHRS and CDR2 YFSETQ. V was pared by 0 bases and J by 6 bases, with 13 bases between. In DNA form, the CDR3 reads TGCGCCAGCAGCTTGGTTTTCGGTACGGGCAATGAGCAGTTCTTC. Amino acids: CASSLVFGTGNEQFF.

This chain links TRBV6-5 with TRBJ2-5; TRBD1 might be the D (5 bases). The V end was cut by 4 bases, the J end by 3 bases, with 18 bases between. This CDR3 contains 16 residues. The germline gives CDR1 MNHEY, CDR2 SVGAGI. The CDR3 protein is CASSLIGQGIEETQYF. CDR3 DNA: TGTGCCAGCAGTTTAATAGGGCAGGGAATTGAAGAGACCCAGTACTTC.

The chain joins TRBV7-9 to TRBJ1-1, with TRBD1 identical over 8 bases. The CDR3 is 14 residues long. Trimming cost V 3 bases and J 1 base; bases outside gene matches: 1. Per the germline V gene, CDR1 is SEHNR and CDR2 is FQNEAQ (reference sequence). CDR3 bases: TGTGCCAGCAGCTTGGGACAGGCGAACACTGAAGCTTTCTTT. Amino acid sequence: CASSLGQANTEAFF. Based on the CDR3 plus reference TRBV7-9 and TRBJ1-1, the full variable domain is DTGVSQNPRHKITKRGQNVTFRCDPISEHNRLYWYRQTLGQGPEFLTYFQNEAQLEKSRLLSDRFSAERPKGSFSTLEIQRTEQGDSAMYLCASSLGQANTEAFFGQGTRLTVV.

The rearrangement uses TRBV7-9 and TRBJ2-2; TRBD2 agrees at 7 bases. With 2 bases clipped from V and 6 bases from J, the junction kept 12 bases outside the gene matches. CDR1 is SEHNR and CDR2 is FQNEAQ in the germline V gene (reference sequence). The length of the CDR3 is 17 residues. The CDR3 here is CASSLLAGAVGPGELFF. CDR3 sequence (DNA): TGTGCCAGCAGCTTATTAGCGGGCGCTGTAGGTCCCGGGGAGCTGTTTTTT.

This sequence joins TRBV29-1 and TRBJ2-3, with 8 bases fitting TRBD1. The germline V gene has CDR1 SQVTM and CDR2 ANQGSEA. V was pared by 6 bases and J by 1 base, with 3 bases of the junction left unmatched. This CDR3 contains 13 residues. DNA for the CDR3: TGCAGCGTGGGACAGGTTCGCACAGATACGCAGTATTTT. Translating gives CSVGQVRTDTQYF.

The chain combines TRBV7-9 with TRBJ1-1; D unclear. V was cut by 0 bases and J by 0 bases, with 5 bases left in between. The CDR3 extends over 14 amino acids. Germline assignment: CDR1 SEHNR and CDR2 FQNEAQ (reference sequence). CDR3 in DNA: TGTGCCAGCAGCTTAGCGGAGGTGAACACTGAAGCTTTCTTT. This translates into CASSLAEVNTEAFF.

This clone was counted only a few times. The V gene is TRBV5-1, the J gene TRBJ2-3; TRBD1 matches 7 bases. Germline values: CDR1 SGHRS, CDR2 YFSETQ. V gave up 0 bases and J gave up 1 base; unmatched junction bases: 5. The CDR3 is 16 amino acids. CDR3 protein: CASSLAPGTGTDTQYF. The CDR3 nucleotides read TGCGCCAGCAGCTTGGCCCCCGGGACAGGCACAGATACGCAGTATTTT.

Points on this clone: One end of the junction varies from germline; a read error may be responsible. This chain joins TRBV6-6 and TRBJ2-4; D is ambiguous. The CDR3 runs to 15 residues. The germline V gene encodes CDR1 MNHNY and CDR2 SVGAGI (reference sequence). The CDR3 nucleotides are TGTGCCAGCAGTACCGGAGACGCTATTAAAAGCATTCAGTACTTC. Translation gives CASSTGDAIKSIQYF.